What follows describes a single TCR beta chain. Within the sample, other DNA sequences also encode this same CDR3. As processed by the authors: Amplification of reference gene primers provided the estimated nucleated cell counts. TCRdb keeps only in-frame clones here, not all; method: immunoSEQ multiplex PCR. The V and J calls and clone size come from that table; D and trimming were worked out from the DNA. The sample holds fewer than 200,000 clones, about 91% seen once. This entry is derived from a study of blood T cell repertoires in COVID-19. Background on the study: The origin of the acute and convalescent COVID-19 samples was the United States, Italy and Spain. PBMCs, B-cell-depleted T cells, or T cells were the source of the cDNA or gDNA that made up the material.

Sample: peripheral blood. This TCR derives from a woman aged 50 to 60 with acute or convalescent COVID-19.

CDR3 in DNA: TGTGCCAGCAGCCAATCCTTGAACACTGAAGCTTTCTTT. Protein product: CASSQSLNTEAFF. The V call is TRBV3-1 (or the pseudogene TRBV3-2), the J call TRBJ1-1; D uncertain. Trimming removed 2 bases at V and 0 bases at J, with 4 bases between. The CDR3 spans 13 residues. CDR1 and CDR2 from the germline V gene are LGHDT and YNNKEL (reference sequence).